The clone carrying this TCR beta chain was recorded many times. The sample comes from a study of T cells in Graves' hyperthyroidism and ophthalmopathy. Using RNA transcripts as the source, TCR beta CDR3 regions were amplified. Initially, a first-round RT-PCR of the TCR CDR3 employed the HTBI primer set. Via MiXCR, TCRdb re-called the multiplex PCR reads, giving one row per CDR3 protein. The table records some 770,000 distinct CDR3 sequences, about 16% of them present only once. Diagnostic decisions used clinical symptoms, serum thyroxine and TRAb, thyroid ultrasound and orbital computed tomography. The CDR3 is made up of 14 amino acids. Germline V gives CDR1 DFQATT, CDR2 SNEGSKA (reference sequence). With V trimmed by 6 bases and J by 5 bases, 10 bases remained unmatched.

This TCR was sampled from a man younger than 35 with Graves' hyperthyroidism. The V gene is TRBV20-1, the J gene TRBJ2-5; TRBD2 agrees at 9 bases. The sequencing input was blood. The CDR3 here is CSARGPSGRETQYF. Here the CDR3 DNA reads TGCAGTGCCAGGGGTCCGAGCGGGAGGGAGACCCAGTACTTC.